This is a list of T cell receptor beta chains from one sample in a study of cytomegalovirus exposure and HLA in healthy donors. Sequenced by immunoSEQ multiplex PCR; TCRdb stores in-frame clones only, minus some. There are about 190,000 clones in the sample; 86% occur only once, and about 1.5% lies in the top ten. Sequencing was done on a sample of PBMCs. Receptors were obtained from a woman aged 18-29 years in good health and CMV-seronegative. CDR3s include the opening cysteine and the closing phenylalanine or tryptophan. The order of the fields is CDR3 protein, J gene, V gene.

CDR3: CASSQEVSPYEQYF
J: TRBJ2-7
V: TRBV4-1

CDR3: CASSEGLQGLNSPLHF
J: TRBJ1-6
V: TRBV2

CDR3: CASSSTGLNQHF
J: TRBJ1-5
V: TRBV11-3

CDR3: CASSPGERGYIKYEQYF
J: TRBJ2-7
V: TRBV5-4

CDR3: CAINPLAGSTDTQYF
J: TRBJ2-3
V: TRBV10-3

CDR3: CASCQLGTSGSLISEQYF
J: TRBJ2-7
V: TRBV5-1

CDR3: CASSEGQPVAFF
J: TRBJ1-1
V: TRBV2

CDR3: CASSANLRGGLSTGELFF
J: TRBJ2-2
V: TRBV9

CDR3: CASSLVTSGAAYEQYF
J: TRBJ2-7
V: TRBV5-1

CDR3: CASREGTTNTGELFF
J: TRBJ2-2
V: TRBV5-1

CDR3: CASSVTTGVMDSLLHF
J: TRBJ1-6
V: TRBV9

CDR3: CASRPQGAGGNTIYF
J: TRBJ1-3
V: TRBV6-1

CDR3: CAWSGLLSGNTIYF
J: TRBJ1-3
V: TRBV30

CDR3: CASSLGLAGGQETQYF
J: TRBJ2-5
V: TRBV27

CDR3: CASSQDRKQGYEQYF
J: TRBJ2-7
V: TRBV4-2

CDR3: CASSNRAGGMLGTQYF
J: TRBJ2-3
V: TRBV7-2

CDR3: CSVEDNAGELFF
J: TRBJ2-2
V: TRBV29-1

CDR3: CASSRDRGEPYF
J: TRBJ2-7
V: TRBV19

CDR3: CASSVRGLAGEQYF
J: TRBJ2-7
V: TRBV10-1

CDR3: CASSPIGATTNEKLFF
J: TRBJ1-4
V: TRBV11-2

CDR3: CASSSIGGYNYGYTF
J: TRBJ1-2
V: TRBV7-2

CDR3: CASSSGLAGVAGETQYF
J: TRBJ2-5
V: TRBV7-6

CDR3: CASSLGQGSYNEQFF
J: TRBJ2-1
V: TRBV5-1

CDR3: CASSTTGGEDTQYF
J: TRBJ2-3
V: TRBV19

CDR3: CASSKSPGIPLHF
J: TRBJ1-6
V: TRBV19

CDR3: CATSIRGGRETQYF
J: TRBJ2-5
V: TRBV15

CDR3: CASSQDVADWGRGEAFF
J: TRBJ1-1
V: TRBV4-1

CDR3: CASSRGERDEQFF
J: TRBJ2-1
V: TRBV9

CDR3: CASTGGYTYEQYF
J: TRBJ2-7
V: TRBV7-9

CDR3: CASSVVSDISYNEQFF
J: TRBJ2-1
V: TRBV9

CDR3: CASSTQTQADTQYF
J: TRBJ2-3
V: TRBV4-1

CDR3: CAWSHTGGDTEAFF
J: TRBJ1-1
V: TRBV30

CDR3: CASSLGSLAANTGELFF
J: TRBJ2-2
V: TRBV13